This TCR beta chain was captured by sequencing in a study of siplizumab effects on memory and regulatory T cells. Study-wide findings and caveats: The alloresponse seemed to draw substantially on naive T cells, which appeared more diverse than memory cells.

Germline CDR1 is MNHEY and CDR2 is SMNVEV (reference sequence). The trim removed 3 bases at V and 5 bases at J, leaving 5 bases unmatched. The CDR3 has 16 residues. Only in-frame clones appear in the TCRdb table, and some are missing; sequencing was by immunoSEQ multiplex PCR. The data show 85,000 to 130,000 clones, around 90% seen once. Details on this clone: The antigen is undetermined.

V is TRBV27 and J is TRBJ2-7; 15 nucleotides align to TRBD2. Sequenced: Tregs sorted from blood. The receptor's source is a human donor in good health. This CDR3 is CASSFGLAGGLNEQYF. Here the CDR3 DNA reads TGTGCCAGCAGTTTTGGACTAGCGGGAGGGCTTAACGAGCAGTACTTC.